This T cell receptor beta chain was identified during a study of regulatory and conventional T cells in RAG deficiency. Study-wide results and caveats: These Omenn syndrome Treg sorts may hold peripherally activated cells instead.

Of note for this clone: Its antigen is unidentified.

The CDR3 length is 16 residues. Germline assignment: CDR1 LNHDA and CDR2 SQIVND (reference sequence). V dropped 5 bases and J dropped 4 bases, with 21 bases sitting between them. The method was immunoSEQ multiplex PCR; TCRdb's version includes in-frame clones alone and lacks a portion of them. The sample consists of some 28,000 clones, 75% to 95% of them appearing once. Genomic DNA came from blood regulatory T cells gated CD4+ CD25-high CD127-low. The same data also contributed to another study, on regulatory T cells. That source notes: The PCR used 52 TRBV and 13 TRBJ primers.

The sample consisted of Tregs sorted from blood. The receptor was isolated from a human donor in good health. This rearrangement joins TRBV19 to TRBJ2-7; D possibly corresponds to TRBD1 (5 bases). Here the CDR3 DNA reads TGTGCCAGTAGTCCTCAGACATCAGGGATCTCGTACGAGCAGTACTTC. The encoded protein is CASSPQTSGISYEQYF. Complete variable domain (other parts from reference TRBV19 and TRBJ2-7): DGGITQSPKYLFRKEGQNVTLSCEQNLNHDAMYWYRQDPGQGLRLIYYSQIVNDFQKGDIAEGYSVSREKKESFPLTVTSAQKNPTAFYLCASSPQTSGISYEQYFGPGTRLTVT.